A single sample gave rise to the 28 T cell receptor beta chains below, sequenced in a study of blood T cell repertoires in COVID-19. The data were produced by immunoSEQ multiplex PCR, yet TCRdb's version contains in-frame clones alone and is incomplete. The sample contains fewer than 100,000 clones, about 82% of which appear only once. Sequences were obtained from peripheral blood. Receptor source: a man aged 50-60 years with COVID-19, enrolled during active disease.

J is TRBJ2-1 and V is TRBV7-3, with 7 bases aligning to TRBD1. The trim removed 6 bases at V and 9 bases at J, leaving 5 bases unmatched. The germline V gene encodes CDR1 SGHTA and CDR2 FQGTGA. The CDR3 spans 12 residues. CDR3 bases: TGTGCCAGCAGTACAGGGGTCGGTGAGCAGTTCTTC. Its protein is CASSTGVGEQFF. The complete variable domain, with remaining parts taken from reference TRBV7-3 and TRBJ2-1, reads GAGVSQTPSNKVTEKGKYVELRCDPISGHTALYWYRQSLGQGPEFLIYFQGTGAADDSGLPNDRFFAVRPEGSVSTLKIQRTERGDSAVYLCASSTGVGEQFFGPGTRLTVL.

This chain uses TRBV19 with TRBJ2-1; 11 nucleotides match TRBD1. After removal of 8 bases from V and 7 bases from J, the junction contained 13 bases not matched to a gene. This CDR3 contains 16 residues. CDR1 and CDR2 from the germline V gene are LNHDA and SQIVND (reference sequence). The CDR3, as DNA: TGTGCCAGTCATACTCCGGGACAGGGGGTATTAAATGAGCAGTTCTTC. Protein product: CASHTPGQGVLNEQFF.

The gene calls are TRBV29-1 and TRBJ2-4, with 9 nucleotides matching TRBD1. The CDR3 has 13 amino acids. Germline values: CDR1 SQVTM, CDR2 ANQGSEA. J lost 7 bases, V lost 4 bases, and 5 bases had no gene match. CDR3 residues: CSVGRGTGNIQYF. Here the CDR3 DNA reads TGCAGCGTTGGGCGCGGGACAGGGAACATTCAGTACTTC.

The genes are TRBV6-5 and TRBJ1-1; unclear D gene. CDR3 size: 15 residues. Germline loops: CDR1 MNHEY, CDR2 SVGAGI. Trimming took 6 bases from V and 6 from J, leaving 20 bases between them. In DNA, the CDR3 is TGTGCCAGCAGCCCCCGGGCTCCCCTGCGGGCTGAAGCTTTCTTT. Translated: CASSPRAPLRAEAFF.

V gene TRBV6-5 combines with J gene TRBJ1-5; D not certain. The CDR3 runs to 14 residues. Trimming shortened V by 8 bases and J by 9 bases, and 20 bases separated the two germline ends. The germline V gene encodes CDR1 MNHEY and CDR2 SVGAGI. Written as DNA, the CDR3 is TGTGCCAGCTGCGAGACCGGGAGTAAGGGGCCCCAGCATTTT. Translating it yields CASCETGSKGPQHF.

The genes are TRBV29-1 and TRBJ2-3; possible D gene TRBD1, 6 bases. V was shortened by 7 bases and J by 5 bases, with 19 bases between the two germline ends. This CDR3 is built from 14 residues. CDR1 and CDR2 from the germline V gene are SQVTM and ANQGSEA. The CDR3 region is CSGKYRAAIDTQYF. Written as DNA, the CDR3 is TGCAGCGGCAAGTACAGGGCGGCAATAGATACGCAGTATTTT.

The rearrangement joins TRBV19 to TRBJ1-5, with D perhaps TRBD1 (6 bases). The V end was cut by 2 bases, the J end by 3 bases, with 8 bases between. This CDR3 is built from 14 residues. The germline gives CDR1 LNHDA, CDR2 SQIVND (reference sequence). The CDR3 region has the DNA TGTGCCAGTAGTATACAGGGGAACAATCAGCCCCAGCATTTT. Translating gives CASSIQGNNQPQHF.

The chain recombines TRBV6-2 or TRBV6-3 with TRBJ1-5; 8 nucleotides match TRBD1. CDR1 and CDR2 (germline): MNHEY, SVGEGT. Germline trimming cut 5 bases from V and 2 bases from J; bases unmatched to any gene: 8. This CDR3 has 16 amino acids. The CDR3 DNA is TGTGCCAGCAGTACCGGACAGGGTGGACGCAATCAGCCCCAGCATTTT. This codes for CASSTGQGGRNQPQHF.

The V call is TRBV28, the J call TRBJ1-1, with TRBD1 identical over 8 bases. The CDR3 length is 15 residues. Germline V gene data show CDR1 as MDHEN and CDR2 as SYDVKM. V shed 3 bases and J 1 base; nucleotides not matched to a gene: 4. The CDR3 reads CASSFQGAGNTEAFF. CDR3 nucleotides: TGTGCCAGCAGTTTTCAGGGGGCAGGGAACACTGAAGCTTTCTTT.

This clone was picked up one time. The sample holds other DNA sequences that translate to the same CDR3. V and J are TRBV5-4 and TRBJ2-7; 9 bases align to TRBD1. CDR1 is SGHNT and CDR2 is YYREEE in the germline V gene (reference sequence). The trim removed 0 bases at V and 4 bases at J, leaving 2 bases unmatched. This CDR3 region has 14 residues. CDR3 DNA sequence: TGTGCCAGCAGCTTGGACAGGGGGCGATACGAGCAGTACTTC. The encoded protein is CASSLDRGRYEQYF.

The CDR3 region has the DNA TGTGCCAGTAGTATAAAATTACAGGAGAGACACGAGCAGTACTTC. Translating it yields CASSIKLQERHEQYF. The chain has TRBV19 and TRBJ2-7; TRBD1 might be the D (5 bases). Germline lookup yields CDR1 LNHDA and CDR2 SQIVND (reference sequence). Trimming pared 2 bases from V and 5 bases from J, leaving 16 bases between. This CDR3 is built from 15 residues.

The chain recombines TRBV19 with TRBJ2-5; 10 positions match TRBD1. CDR3 length equals 17 residues. Trimming at V came to 3 bases and at J to 4 bases, leaving 11 bases not matched to a gene. Germline CDR1 is LNHDA and CDR2 is SQIVND (reference sequence). This CDR3 is CASSISGTGDIGETQYF. DNA for the CDR3: TGTGCCAGTAGTATCTCCGGGACAGGGGATATCGGAGAGACCCAGTACTTC.

The chain is built from TRBV5-1 and TRBJ1-1; possibly TRBD1 for D (5 bases). Trimming cost V 4 bases and J 0 bases, with 13 bases left between them. The CDR3 covers 15 residues. CDR1 SGHRS and CDR2 YFSETQ come from the germline V gene. CDR3 protein: CASSRAGGMNTEAFF. The CDR3 nucleotides are TGCGCCAGCAGCCGGGCGGGGGGAATGAACACTGAAGCTTTCTTT.

V gene TRBV10-3 combines with J gene TRBJ2-5; D is possibly TRBD2 (5 bases). CDR1 and CDR2 from the germline V gene are ENHRY and SYGVKD. The V gene lost 0 bases and the J gene lost 5 bases, with 7 bases spanning the gap. The CDR3 has 13 amino acids. CDR3 DNA sequence: TGTGCCATCAGTGAGTCGCGGGTTGAGACCCAGTACTTC. The encoded protein is CAISESRVETQYF.

This CDR3 is CASSPLGSGLSNEQFF. The DNA of the CDR3 is TGTGCCAGCTCACCCTTAGGTAGCGGACTGTCGAATGAGCAGTTCTTC. The J gene is TRBJ2-1, the V gene TRBV18; D perhaps matches TRBD2 (6 bases). Trimming pared 3 bases from V and 7 bases from J, leaving 19 bases between. CDR3 length: 16 amino acids. CDR1 and CDR2 from the germline V gene are KGHSH and LQKENI.

This clone turned up a few times. J is TRBJ1-1 and V is TRBV6-2 or TRBV6-3, with 7 nucleotides matching TRBD1. CDR3 size: 17 residues. V shed 4 bases, J shed 1 base, and the junction held 12 bases outside the gene matches. The germline V gene encodes CDR1 MNHEY and CDR2 SVGEGT. In DNA form, the CDR3 reads TGTGCCAGCAGTTCGGGGGCTCGACAGGGCCCGAACACTGAAGCTTTCTTT. Residues: CASSSGARQGPNTEAFF.

The sample holds one count of this clone. The chain uses TRBV19 and TRBJ1-5, with D maybe TRBD1 (5 bases). The germline V gene encodes CDR1 LNHDA and CDR2 SQIVND (reference sequence). The CDR3 contains 15 residues. V was trimmed by 7 bases and J by 4 bases, leaving 17 bases between them. The CDR3 is CASNVGGVWNQPQHF. CDR3 nucleotides: TGTGCCAGTAACGTGGGGGGGGTGTGGAATCAGCCCCAGCATTTT.

The chain is built from TRBV21-1 and TRBJ2-5; TRBD1 was called by the table and not checked on the DNA. TRBV21-1 is an annotated pseudogene. This CDR3 is built from 17 residues. CDR3 in DNA: TGTGCCAGCAGCAAACTCCCCCAGGGCCCGATCCAAGAGACCCAGTACTTC. Its protein product is CASSKLPQGPIQETQYF.

The chain is built from TRBV5-1 and TRBJ1-2; D unresolved. The CDR3 is 15 amino acids. V lost 1 base to trimming and J lost 3 bases, with 13 bases between them. Germline assignment: CDR1 SGHRS and CDR2 YFSETQ. CDR3 DNA: TGCGCCAGCAGCTTGTCAGAAGGGAGGGACTATGGCTACACCTTC. Residues: CASSLSEGRDYGYTF.

The chain couples TRBV9 to TRBJ1-2; no clear D. The germline gives CDR1 SGDLS, CDR2 YYNGEE. V dropped 0 bases and J dropped 7 bases, with 10 bases sitting between them. CDR3 length: 13 amino acids. The CDR3 nucleotides are TGTGCCAGCAGCGTAGAGAGAAAATTTGGCTACACCTTC. Translating it yields CASSVERKFGYTF.

A single count supports this clone. V usage is TRBV7-3 and J usage is TRBJ2-7; D possibly corresponds to TRBD2 (5 bases). This CDR3 has 16 residues. V lost 1 base, J lost 5 bases, and 18 bases lay in between. Germline CDR1 and CDR2: SGHTA and FQGTGA. CDR3 DNA sequence: TGTGCCAGCAGCTTAAACGGACTTGGAGGTATTCACGAGCAGTACTTC. It codes for CASSLNGLGGIHEQYF.

J is TRBJ1-6 and V is TRBV9, with a tentative D call TRBD1 (5 bases). This CDR3 contains 14 residues. Germline values: CDR1 SGDLS, CDR2 YYNGEE. Trimming took off 0 bases at V and 5 bases at J, with 6 bases between the two ends. The CDR3 DNA sequence: TGTGCCAGCAGCGTAGGGACAAATAATTCACCCCTCCACTTT. This sequence encodes CASSVGTNNSPLHF.

This chain joins TRBV30 and TRBJ2-7; possibly TRBD2 for D (5 bases). V gave up 3 bases and J gave up 2 bases, with 8 bases separating them. Germline V lookup: CDR1 GTSNPN, CDR2 SVGIG (reference sequence). This CDR3 has 12 residues. The DNA of the CDR3 is TGTGCCTGGAGCGCTAGCACCTACGAGCAGTACTTC. Translation gives CAWSASTYEQYF. The variable domain in full, with the rest retrieved from reference TRBV30 and TRBJ2-7, is SQTIHQWPATLVQPVGSPLSLECTVEGTSNPNLYWYRQAAGRGLQLLFYSVGIGQISSEVPQNLSASRPQDRQFILSSKKLLLSDSGFYLCAWSASTYEQYFGPGTRLTVT.

The rearrangement links TRBV29-1 to TRBJ2-7, with a weak D call TRBD2 (6 bases). Germline assignment: CDR1 SQVTM and CDR2 ANQGSEA. V lost 4 bases, J lost 5 bases, and 12 bases lay in between. This CDR3 comprises 12 residues. CDR3 in amino acids: CSVVRRDHEQYF. CDR3 nucleotides: TGCAGCGTTGTGCGGAGGGACCACGAGCAGTACTTC.

The chain combines TRBV4-1 with TRBJ1-2, with TRBD1 matching over 7 bases. This CDR3 is 16 amino acids long. Per the germline V gene, CDR1 is MGHRA and CDR2 is YSYEKL. V trimming: 1 base; J trimming: 3 bases; junction bases outside the gene matches: 8. This CDR3 reads CASSQGYGQEDYGYTF. CDR3 in DNA: TGCGCCAGCAGCCAAGGGTACGGACAGGAGGACTATGGCTACACCTTC.

This clone was counted once. CDR3 region: CASSLRGAGERGDTQYF. CDR3 sequence (DNA): TGTGCCAGCAGCTTAAGAGGGGCGGGAGAGAGGGGAGATACGCAGTATTTT. This chain connects TRBV7-9 to TRBJ2-3; 7 bases align to TRBD2. CDR1 and CDR2 (germline): SEHNR, FQNEAQ (reference sequence). The CDR3 contains 17 residues. The J segment lost 5 bases and the V segment lost 2 bases, leaving 13 bases of the junction unmatched.

This clone came up once. The chain employs TRBV30 and TRBJ2-3; D may be TRBD2 (6 bases). This CDR3 is 13 amino acids long. V was cut by 4 bases and J by 2 bases, with 10 bases left in between. The germline CDR1 and CDR2 sequences are GTSNPN and SVGIG (reference sequence). CDR3 residues: CAWTGTSTDTQYF. In DNA, the CDR3 is TGTGCCTGGACCGGGACTTCCACAGATACGCAGTATTTT.

This rearrangement joins TRBV7-9 to TRBJ2-1; TRBD2 might be the D (5 bases). V shed 5 bases and J shed 3 bases, with 14 bases lying between them. The CDR3 spans 15 residues. Germline V gene sequence: CDR1 SEHNR, CDR2 FQNEAQ (reference sequence). DNA of the CDR3: TGTGCCAGCAGCAACACTAGGGCCCTCTACAATGAGCAGTTCTTC. It is translated as CASSNTRALYNEQFF.